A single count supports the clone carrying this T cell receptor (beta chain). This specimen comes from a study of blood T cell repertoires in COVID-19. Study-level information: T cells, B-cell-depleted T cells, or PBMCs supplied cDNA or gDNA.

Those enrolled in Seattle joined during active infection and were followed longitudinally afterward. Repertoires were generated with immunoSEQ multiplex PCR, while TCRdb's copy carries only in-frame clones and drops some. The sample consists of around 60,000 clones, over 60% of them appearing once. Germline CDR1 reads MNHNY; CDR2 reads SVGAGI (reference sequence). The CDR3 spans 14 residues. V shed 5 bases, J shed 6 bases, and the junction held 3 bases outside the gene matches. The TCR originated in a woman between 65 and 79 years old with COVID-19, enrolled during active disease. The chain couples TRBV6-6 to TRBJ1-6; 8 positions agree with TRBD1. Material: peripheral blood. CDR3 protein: CASSGGQVNSPLHF. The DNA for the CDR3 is TGTGCCAGCAGTGGGGGACAGGTTAATTCACCCCTCCACTTT.